What follows are 23 T cell receptor beta chains derived from one specimen sequenced in a study of T cell changes during pregnancy in multiple sclerosis. Libraries were prepared by immunoSEQ multiplex PCR; TCRdb keeps only in-frame clonotypes and omits some of them. The table has tens of thousands of clones, 80% to 95% seen once. This specimen was peripheral blood, taken before pregnancy. These receptors came from a female donor with multiple sclerosis, enrolled in a pregnancy study.

The V call is TRBV19, the J call TRBJ2-7, with TRBD2 matching 8 bases. Germline V gene data show CDR1 as LNHDA and CDR2 as SQIVND (reference sequence). The CDR3 length is 14 residues. Unmatched junction bases numbered 4, after V lost 3 bases and J lost 3 bases. CDR3 nucleotides: TGTGCCAGTAGTATTGGGACTAGTAACTACGAGCAGTACTTC. This translates into CASSIGTSNYEQYF.

The CDR3 is CASSVQGASEQYF. The DNA for the CDR3 is TGTGCCAGCAGTGTACAGGGGGCAAGCGAGCAGTACTTC. The chain is built from TRBV25-1 and TRBJ2-7; 9 nucleotides match TRBD1. The germline V gene has CDR1 MGHDK and CDR2 SYGVNS. CDR3 length equals 13 residues. The V segment lost 4 bases and the J segment 6 bases; nucleotides outside the gene matches: 4.

The chain combines TRBV28 with TRBJ1-2; 9 bases are a match to TRBD1. The CDR3 runs 14 residues. Germline CDR1 MDHEN, CDR2 SYDVKM. Trimming removed 6 bases from V and 5 bases from J; junction bases left unmatched: 7. CDR3 in amino acids: CASSRTGDDYGYTF. CDR3 in DNA: TGTGCCAGCAGCCGGACAGGGGATGATTATGGCTACACCTTC.

This clone appeared once. The chain joins TRBV7-2 to TRBJ2-7; 7 bases fit TRBD2. J lost 3 bases, V lost 1 base, and 12 bases had no gene match. Germline V gives CDR1 SGHTA, CDR2 FQGNSA. The CDR3 spans 17 residues. CDR3 sequence: CASSLDWAGAGNYEQYF. The CDR3 coding sequence is TGTGCCAGCAGCTTAGACTGGGCGGGAGCTGGAAACTACGAGCAGTACTTC.

The chain employs TRBV7-2 and TRBJ2-5, with TRBD2 identical over 11 bases. Looked up from germline, CDR1 is SGHTA and CDR2 is FQGNSA. This CDR3 comprises 14 residues. The J segment lost 7 bases and the V segment lost 5 bases, leaving 6 bases of the junction unmatched. This CDR3 reads CASSQTSGIGTQYF. The DNA for the CDR3 is TGTGCCAGCAGCCAGACTAGCGGGATAGGGACCCAGTACTTC.

The rearrangement links TRBV28 to TRBJ1-1, with TRBD1 matching over 7 bases. This CDR3 spans 15 amino acids. Germline CDR1 is MDHEN and CDR2 is SYDVKM. Trimming at V came to 6 bases and at J to 0 bases, leaving 7 bases not matched to a gene. CDR3 sequence (DNA): TGTGCCAGCAGCGGTTCGACAGGGATGAACACTGAAGCTTTCTTT. It is translated as CASSGSTGMNTEAFF.

This chain links TRBV6-5 with TRBJ2-7; 11 bases align to TRBD2. Germline trimming cut 5 bases from V and 5 bases from J; bases unmatched to any gene: 8. The CDR3 is 15 amino acids. In germline, CDR1 is MNHEY, CDR2 SVGAGI. CDR3 residues: CASSRTSGSVNEQYF. The CDR3 nucleotides read TGTGCCAGCAGTCGAACTAGCGGGAGTGTCAACGAGCAGTACTTC.

The chain links TRBV4-3 to TRBJ2-4; no clear D. CDR1 and CDR2 from the germline V gene are LGHNA and YSLEER. V lost 0 bases to trimming and J lost 6 bases, with 12 bases between them. The CDR3 is made up of 15 amino acids. CDR3 coding DNA: TGCGCCAGCAGCCAAGATAGTATGCTAGGAAACATTCAGTACTTC. This gives the protein CASSQDSMLGNIQYF.

CDR3 bases: TGTGCTACAGGCTTTGGCCGCAATCAGCCCCAGCATTTT. This gives the protein CATGFGRNQPQHF. This chain links TRBV27 with TRBJ1-5; possible D gene TRBD1, 5 bases. The CDR3 contains 13 residues. The V gene's germline CDR1 is MNHEY and CDR2 SMNVEV (reference sequence).

The chain carries TRBV7-3 and TRBJ2-5; D gene ambiguous. The CDR3 runs to 13 residues. Germline lookup yields CDR1 SGHTA and CDR2 FQGTGA. V was pared by 1 base and J by 4 bases, with 7 bases between. The CDR3 loop is CASSLSSLETQYF. CDR3 nucleotides: TGTGCCAGCAGCTTAAGTTCACTAGAGACCCAGTACTTC.

The V call is TRBV19, the J call TRBJ2-1; D might be TRBD1 (6 bases). The germline V gene has CDR1 LNHDA and CDR2 SQIVND (reference sequence). Between the trimmed V and J ends, which lost 2 bases and 2 bases, there was a span of 16 bases. There are 17 residues in the CDR3. In DNA form, the CDR3 reads TGTGCCAGTAGTATAAGTACCGGGACACCAACCTACAATGAGCAGTTCTTC. Translation gives CASSISTGTPTYNEQFF.

The chain recombines TRBV2 with TRBJ1-1, with a possible D match to TRBD1 (6 bases). V lost 6 bases and J 1 base, leaving 12 bases between the germline ends. The CDR3 is 14 amino acids. Per germline, CDR1 SNHLY and CDR2 FYNNEI. The CDR3 region is CASRERTANTEAFF. CDR3 nucleotide sequence: TGTGCCAGCAGAGAGAGGACAGCGAACACTGAAGCTTTCTTT.

The gene calls are TRBV29-1 and TRBJ2-3; no reliable D call. The germline V gene has CDR1 SQVTM and CDR2 ANQGSEA. This CDR3 is 12 amino acids long. The V end was cut by 6 bases, the J end by 1 base, with 8 bases between. The CDR3 bases are TGCAGCGTGCGGCTCGGCACAGATACGCAGTATTTT. This gives the protein CSVRLGTDTQYF.

The V gene is TRBV7-2, the J gene TRBJ2-1, with 10 positions matching TRBD2. This CDR3 is 17 amino acids long. V trimming: 4 bases; J trimming: 8 bases; junction bases outside the gene matches: 14. Looked up from germline, CDR1 is SGHTA and CDR2 is FQGNSA. CDR3 bases: TGTGCCAGCAGCTCCCCCGTGGGTCTAGCGGGAGAAGATGAGCAGTTCTTC. This sequence encodes CASSSPVGLAGEDEQFF.

The rearrangement uses TRBV4-2 and TRBJ2-6, with D tentatively TRBD2 (5 bases). Germline-derived CDR1 and CDR2 are LGHNA and YNFKEQ. Trimming shortened V by 2 bases and J by 0 bases, and 5 bases separated the two germline ends. This CDR3 spans 15 amino acids. CDR3 protein: CASSQTSSGANVLTF. Written as DNA, the CDR3 is TGTGCCAGCAGCCAAACTAGCTCTGGGGCCAACGTCCTGACTTTC.

The V call is TRBV4-2, the J call TRBJ2-1; unclear D gene. V lost 1 base and J lost 10, with 8 bases in between. Per the germline V gene, CDR1 is LGHNA and CDR2 is YNFKEQ. The CDR3 contains 12 residues. This chain's CDR3 is CASSQVNREQFF. For the CDR3, the DNA is TGTGCCAGCAGCCAAGTCAACAGAGAGCAGTTCTTC.

V is TRBV19 and J is TRBJ1-2, with D perhaps matching TRBD1 (6 bases). From germline, CDR1 is LNHDA and CDR2 SQIVND (reference sequence). The CDR3 runs to 14 residues. V dropped 5 bases and J dropped 4 bases, with 14 bases sitting between them. The CDR3 sequence is CASSRGQLLYGYTF. The CDR3 bases are TGTGCCAGTAGTCGAGGACAGTTACTCTATGGCTACACCTTC.

The sample holds a few counts of this clone. The V and J genes are TRBV6-1 and TRBJ1-5; tentative D call: TRBD1 (5 bases). CDR3 size: 14 residues. Germline-derived CDR1 and CDR2 are MNHNS and SASEGT. Trimming stripped 8 bases from V and 9 bases from J, with 20 bases between. In DNA form, the CDR3 reads TGTGCCAGCGTCGAACAGGTGGACGGAAGGCCCCAGCATTTT. Translation: CASVEQVDGRPQHF.

The V gene is TRBV13, the J gene TRBJ1-3, with a possible D match to TRBD1 (6 bases). V was pared by 5 bases and J by 4 bases, with 9 bases between. CDR1 and CDR2 from the germline V gene are PRHDT and FYEKMQ (reference sequence). The CDR3 length is 13 residues. The CDR3 DNA reads TGTGCCAGCAGCCCCGACAGGGGAAACACCATATATTTT. Protein sequence: CASSPDRGNTIYF.

V and J are TRBV5-3 and TRBJ2-7; maybe TRBD1 (5 bases). TRBV5-3 is noted as an ORF with a role that remains uncertain. The ends were cut back, 5 bases at V and 3 bases at J, with 9 bases in the middle. The CDR3 sequence is 12 residues long. The CDR3 DNA is TGTGCCAGAAGTAGGGGAAGCTACGAGCAGTACTTC. This codes for CARSRGSYEQYF.

This clone appeared a single time. The chain is built from TRBV7-2 and TRBJ2-4; the match to TRBD2 covers 12 bases. The length of the CDR3 is 16 residues. The ends lost 0 bases at V and 4 bases at J; junction bases unmatched: 1. The germline V gene encodes CDR1 SGHTA and CDR2 FQGNSA. The CDR3 is CASSLALAGGKNIQYF. The CDR3 nucleotides are TGTGCCAGCAGCTTAGCGCTAGCGGGAGGGAAAAACATTCAGTACTTC.

CDR3 DNA: TGTGCCAGCAGCTCGGGACTGTACACCGGGGAGCTGTTTTTT. Translated: CASSSGLYTGELFF. This rearrangement joins TRBV7-6 to TRBJ2-2; D is perhaps TRBD2 (6 bases). The germline V gene has CDR1 SGHVS and CDR2 FNYEAQ. The length of the CDR3 is 14 residues. Trimming shortened V by 4 bases and J by 3 bases, and 9 bases separated the two germline ends. Full variable domain (outside the CDR3, taken from reference TRBV7-6 and TRBJ2-2): GAGVSQSPRYKVTKRGQDVALRCDPISGHVSLYWYRQALGQGPEFLTYFNYEAQQDKSGLPNDRFSAERPEGSISTLTIQRTEQRDSAMYRCASSSGLYTGELFFGEGSRLTVL.

The chain employs TRBV6-5 and TRBJ1-4; D possibly corresponds to TRBD1 (5 bases). CDR1 and CDR2 (germline): MNHEY, SVGAGI. This CDR3 has 15 residues. V was shortened by 9 bases and J by 7 bases, with 21 bases between the two germline ends. The CDR3 sequence is CASSVAGGSGEKLFF. In DNA form, the CDR3 reads TGTGCCAGTTCCGTGGCGGGGGGGTCAGGTGAAAAACTGTTTTTT.